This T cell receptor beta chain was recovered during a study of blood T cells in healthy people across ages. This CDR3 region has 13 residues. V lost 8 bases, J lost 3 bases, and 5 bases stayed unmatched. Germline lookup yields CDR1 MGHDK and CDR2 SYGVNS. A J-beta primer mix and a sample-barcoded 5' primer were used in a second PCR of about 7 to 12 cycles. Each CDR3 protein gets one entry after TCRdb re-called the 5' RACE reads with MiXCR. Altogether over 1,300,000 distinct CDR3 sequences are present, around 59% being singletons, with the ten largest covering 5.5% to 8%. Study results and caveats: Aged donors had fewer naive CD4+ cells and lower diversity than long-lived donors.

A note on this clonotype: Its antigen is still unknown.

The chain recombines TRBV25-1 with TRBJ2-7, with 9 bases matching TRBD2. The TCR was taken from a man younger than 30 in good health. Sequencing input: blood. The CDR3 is CASGGRGDYEQYF. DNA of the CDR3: TGTGCCAGCGGCGGGAGGGGGGACTACGAGCAGTACTTC.